This TCR beta chain was documented in a study of immune evolution from preneoplasia to lung adenocarcinoma. This clone has a handful of counts. The identical CDR3 is also encoded by other nucleotide sequences in the sample. CDR1 and CDR2 (germline): SGHNT, YENEEA. V lost 5 bases and J lost 1, with 6 bases in between. This CDR3 spans 13 amino acids. Some clones are missing from TCRdb's copy, which holds only in-frame ones; the method was immunoSEQ multiplex PCR. This table has about 41,000 clones, around 85% appearing once. The TCR was taken from a person in their sixties or seventies with lung adenocarcinoma. The chain uses TRBV11-3 and TRBJ1-3; D is perhaps TRBD1 (5 bases). Sequencing used FFPE invasive lung adenocarcinoma tissue. The CDR3 DNA sequence: TGTGCCAGCAGCGGGGGGTCTGGAAACACCATATATTTT. Translating it yields CASSGGSGNTIYF.